This T cell receptor beta chain was sequenced in a study of T-cell memory formation after mild COVID-19. Employing constant-segment primers, 5'RACE generated TCR alpha and TCR beta cDNA libraries bearing sample barcodes and UMIs. TCRdb analysed the 5' RACE reads with MiXCR anew, one entry per CDR3 protein. Among about 350,000 distinct CDR3 sequences listed, around 13% were seen once. In this sample, this clonotype turned up many times. A junction end diverges from the germline sequence, so it may reflect a read error. Germline-derived CDR1 and CDR2 are LGHNA and YNFKEQ. CDR3 size: 15 residues. The chain joins TRBV4-2 to TRBJ1-6, with unresolved D. The TCR originated in a man between 18 and 29 years old who had mild COVID-19 (a few samples of this study predate the infection). Cell type and time point are not known. Material for sequencing was PBMCs or a T cell subset sorted from them (not recorded which). The CDR3 loop is CASSQGSLRATGLQF. Written as DNA, the CDR3 is TGTGCCAGCAGCCAAGGGAGCCTGAGGGCCACGGGTCTGCAATTT.